These 11 T cell receptor beta chains share one sample of origin, sequenced in a study of CD8 T cells in ankylosing spondylitis. TCRdb re-analysed the 5' RACE reads in MiXCR, keeping a single row per CDR3 protein. The sample holds about 240,000 distinct CDR3 sequences; 8.6% are singletons and the top ten take about 6.5%. The sequencing input was blood, either unsorted or a sorted T cell fraction (not recorded which). The source is a male donor with ankylosing spondylitis or in good health (not recorded which).

In its sample, this clonotype was seen many times. The chain carries TRBV27 and TRBJ2-1; 7 nucleotides align to TRBD1. The V gene end was trimmed by 1 base and the J gene end by 12 bases; junction bases not matched to a gene: 12. The CDR3 runs to 15 residues. Germline V gene data show CDR1 as MNHEY and CDR2 as SMNVEV (reference sequence). The CDR3 coding sequence is TGTGCCAGCAGTTTATACGGGACACTCGACAGGGTGCAGTTCTTC. Its protein product is CASSLYGTLDRVQFF.

This clonotype was seen ten or more times. The V and J genes are TRBV6-2 or TRBV6-3 and TRBJ2-5; D gene unclear. The germline gives CDR1 MNHEY, CDR2 SVGEGT. The ends were cut back, 5 bases at V and 0 bases at J, with 10 bases in the middle. This CDR3 is built from 14 residues. The CDR3 spells CASSTLSNQETQYF. The CDR3, as DNA: TGTGCCAGCAGTACCCTCAGCAACCAAGAGACCCAGTACTTC.

This clonotype has ten or more counts. This chain links TRBV12-3 or TRBV12-4 with TRBJ1-2; unclear D gene. V gave up 7 bases and J gave up 4 bases, with 16 bases separating them. The CDR3 sequence is 14 residues long. CDR3 sequence (DNA): TGTGCCAGCAAGGCAGCTCGGGGTTCCTATGGCTACACCTTC. Its translation: CASKAARGSYGYTF.

The table lists this clonotype with many counts. The chain joins TRBV20-1 to TRBJ2-1; D uncertain. Germline V CDR1 and CDR2: DFQATT, SNEGSKA (reference sequence). The CDR3 has 11 amino acids. The V end was cut by 0 bases, the J end by 15 bases, with 12 bases between. CDR3 DNA sequence: TGCAGTGCTAGAGATCGGAGATTCGGGTTCTTC. Translation gives CSARDRRFGFF.

This clonotype has a handful of counts. The rearrangement joins TRBV10-3 to TRBJ2-2; 7 bases are a match to TRBD1. From germline, CDR1 is ENHRY and CDR2 SYGVKD. The CDR3 runs 13 residues. The V gene end was trimmed by 5 bases and the J gene end by 6 bases; junction bases not matched to a gene: 3. This chain's CDR3 is CAISKQGSGELFF. The CDR3 DNA is TGTGCCATCAGTAAACAGGGGTCCGGGGAGCTGTTTTTT.

This clonotype was observed at least ten times. The chain has TRBV27 and TRBJ2-2; D assignment may be TRBD1 or TRBD2 (7 bases each). Germline V CDR1 and CDR2: MNHEY, SMNVEV (reference sequence). The CDR3 covers 15 residues. V was trimmed by 7 bases and J by 5 bases, leaving 17 bases between them. CDR3 nucleotides: TGTGCCAGCACCTACAGGGGAGGGCCTACCGGGGAGCTGTTTTTT. Translating gives CASTYRGGPTGELFF.

This clonotype was recorded at least ten times. The chain has TRBV4-3 and TRBJ2-3; 12 positions agree with TRBD2. CDR1 is LGHNA, CDR2 YSLEER, per germline. V was pared by 0 bases and J by 4 bases, with 8 bases of the junction left unmatched. The CDR3 has 18 residues. The CDR3 DNA sequence: TGCGCCAGCAGCCAAGATCACCGGGCTAGCGGGAGGGCAGATACGCAGTATTTT. It encodes CASSQDHRASGRADTQYF.

A few counts support this clonotype. A clone one base away is much larger, so this may be a read error. The chain joins TRBV6-6 to TRBJ1-2, with D perhaps matching TRBD1 (6 bases). Germline V lookup: CDR1 MNHNY, CDR2 SVGAGI (reference sequence). The CDR3 length is 13 residues. Trimming left V 2 bases short and J 4 bases short, with 8 bases between. The CDR3 DNA is TGTGCCAGCAGTTACGGGGACACCTATGGCTACACCTTC. Translation: CASSYGDTYGYTF.

In this sample, this clonotype turned up many times. The chain uses TRBV7-9 and TRBJ1-4, with a tentative D call TRBD1 (6 bases). The germline CDR1 and CDR2 sequences are SEHNR and FQNEAQ (reference sequence). The CDR3 has 16 amino acids. Trimming took 5 bases from V and 4 from J, leaving 17 bases between them. The CDR3 reads CASSPSGAQRNEKLFF. CDR3 in DNA: TGTGCCAGCAGCCCCTCAGGGGCCCAACGTAATGAAAAACTGTTTTTT.

In its sample, this clonotype was seen many times. The chain employs TRBV5-1 and TRBJ1-3; the D is unclear. V was pared by 1 base and J by 0 bases, with 14 bases between. The length of the CDR3 is 17 residues. The germline gives CDR1 SGHRS, CDR2 YFSETQ. As DNA, the CDR3 is TGCGCCAGCAGCTTGAGCCGGGGTGGAAGCTCTGGAAACACCATATATTTT. Protein: CASSLSRGGSSGNTIYF.

This clonotype was picked up many times. The V call is TRBV20-1, the J call TRBJ2-3, with D perhaps TRBD1 or TRBD2 (6 bases each). Germline V lookup: CDR1 DFQATT, CDR2 SNEGSKA (reference sequence). V lost 6 bases, J lost 6 bases, and 19 bases lay in between. CDR3 size: 14 residues. The chain's CDR3 is CSAPRGEGGDTQYF. CDR3 DNA sequence: TGCAGTGCCCCTAGGGGGGAAGGGGGGGATACGCAGTATTTT.